This T cell receptor beta chain was retrieved from a study of identical twins. Study observations and caveats: Whereas memory repertoires showed no such difference, abundant cord blood beta clonotypes carried fewer insertions. The study found excess low generation probability among twin-shared out-of-frame alpha sequences. Within monozygotic twins, out-of-frame TCR alpha sharing was underestimated by the models.

The authors used template switching to add a universal primer site and gave cDNA unique molecular identifiers. TCRdb called the 5' RACE reads again in MiXCR, with one record for every CDR3 protein. The table shows hundreds of thousands of distinct CDR3 sequences, with about 9.4% occurring only once. Concerning this clonotype: Its specificity is unknown.

V was clipped by 2 bases and J by 2 bases, with 10 bases between them. Germline V gene lookup returns CDR1 SGHKS and CDR2 YYEKEE (reference sequence). The CDR3 has 14 residues. The same sample was also studied in work on yellow fever vaccine responses in identical twins.

This TCR derives from a woman aged 18-30 years in good health. This chain connects TRBV5-5 to TRBJ2-5, with D unclear. Sequenced input: PBMCs. CDR3 residues: CASSFAQIQETQYF. Written as DNA, the CDR3 is TGTGCCAGCAGCTTCGCCCAGATACAAGAGACCCAGTACTTC.